This T cell receptor beta chain was sequenced during a study of graft-versus-host responses after intestinal transplantation. Overall study: Recipients across the board were started on anti-thymocyte globulin induction, then kept on tacrolimus and steroids for approximately three years.

Germline-derived CDR1 and CDR2 are PRHDT and FYEKMQ (reference sequence). The junction had 3 bases not matched to a gene; V was cut back by 5 bases and J by 1 base. The length of the CDR3 is 14 residues. Profiled with immunoSEQ multiplex PCR; TCRdb holds only in-frame clones, not every one. The data hold about 23,000 clones, with more than 90% observed a single time. This material consisted of PBMCs, taken just under 40 days after intestinal transplant. This TCR was sampled from a human patient who received an intestinal transplant, so some T cells may come from the graft donor. J is TRBJ1-1 and V is TRBV13; 8 bases agree with TRBD1. The CDR3 is CASSGTGGNTEAFF. The CDR3 nucleotides read TGTGCCAGCAGCGGAACAGGGGGGAACACTGAAGCTTTCTTT.